This is a list of T cell receptor beta chains from one sample in a study of shared clonotypes between healthy human individuals. Clones were read by immunoSEQ multiplex PCR, and TCRdb kept only the in-frame ones, dropping some. The table lists under 1,900,000 clones, 98% of them singletons. Sequenced: naive CD4+ T cells sorted from blood. The origin of the receptors is a man aged 25 to 45 in good health. The CDR3 runs from the conserved cysteine through the conserved F or W.

J,V,CDR3
TRBJ2-7,TRBV6-5,CASSARGKTYEQYF
TRBJ1-2,TRBV28,CASSLIQTNYGYTF
TRBJ1-2,TRBV2,CASSEAGTGVREGYGYTF
TRBJ1-3,TRBV25-1,CASSESGSSGNTIYF
TRBJ2-1,TRBV2,CASSSVGRRLAAYNEQFF
TRBJ2-1,TRBV6-5,CASGLRPNNEQFF
TRBJ1-5,TRBV5-1,CASSLVWVLNQPQHF
TRBJ2-7,TRBV28,CASTWGGQGSYEQYF
TRBJ2-5,TRBV5-6,CASSRRRLRTVQETQYF
TRBJ1-1,TRBV6-5,CASSLQGSGNTEAFF
TRBJ1-5,TRBV7-2,CASSGWQGNQPQHF
TRBJ1-4,TRBV5-1,CASSSAGKLEKLFF
TRBJ2-5,TRBV30,CAWSWNTPETQYF
TRBJ2-7,TRBV27,CASTPGGSAVYEQYF
TRBJ2-3,TRBV15,CATSRDLGGGYTDTQYF
TRBJ2-2,TRBV5-4,CAIPVGLAGNTGELFF
TRBJ2-7,TRBV5-6,CASSFTGQGPYEQYF
TRBJ2-3,TRBV10-3,CAISESMAGPRTDTQYF
TRBJ1-1,TRBV7-9,CASSLDRHTEAFF
TRBJ2-7,TRBV14,CASSQRSGGIYEQYF
TRBJ1-1,TRBV5-4,CASSSSSAGEAFF
TRBJ2-2,TRBV7-6,CASSPISGSRNTGELFF
TRBJ1-1,TRBV18,CASSPPANTEAFF
TRBJ1-5,TRBV28,CASSSPGQGEQPQHF
TRBJ1-5,TRBV5-8,CASSEGGRNQPQHF
TRBJ1-1,TRBV7-8,CASSLVRSGRMNTEAFF
TRBJ1-1,TRBV6-5,CASSSWLGEEAFF
TRBJ1-2,TRBV2,CASTGSGYGYTF
TRBJ1-5,TRBV2,CASSSGVGQPQHF
TRBJ1-1,TRBV11-1,CASSFAETEAFF
TRBJ2-7,TRBV18,CASSPRDRERYEQYF
TRBJ2-7,TRBV29-1,CSAASSSYEQYF
TRBJ2-7,TRBV7-9,CASSAGTAGEQYF
TRBJ2-5,TRBV7-7,CASSRTGTQETQYF
TRBJ2-4,TRBV6-1,CASRLHGPNKYF
TRBJ1-2,TRBV5-1,CASSLGDRPDYGYTF
TRBJ2-7,TRBV28,CASGGFISYEQYF
TRBJ2-4,TRBV5-1,CASSRDLRDIQYF
TRBJ2-1,TRBV15,CATMAATYNEQFF
TRBJ2-7,TRBV5-1,CASSLIGLLYEQYF
TRBJ1-3,TRBV7-8,CASSLEVGLSTGNTIYF